A selection of T cell receptor beta chains follows, all from one sample in a study of T cell responses to AZD1222 COVID-19 vaccine. TCRdb's table, derived via immunoSEQ multiplex PCR, lists solely in-frame clones and lacks some. The table has approximately 110,000 clones, around 93% seen once; the top ten hold around 8%. The specimen was peripheral blood, collected 28 days after the second AZD1222 dose. Source of these receptors: an adult who received the AZD1222 COVID-19 vaccine. CDR3s include the opening cysteine and the closing phenylalanine or tryptophan. Each record gives: J gene, D gene, clone size, V gene, CDR3 DNA, CDR3 protein. The D gene is left open where the match is weak. Rows give clone size only sometimes, using once, few, many, or a class for an expanded clone.

j_gene: TRBJ2-1; d_gene: TRBD2; abundance: once; v_gene: TRBV9; CDR3nt: TGTGCCAGCAGCGGAACAGTCGGGTTAGCGGGAAATGAGCAGTTCTTC; CDR3aa: CASSGTVGLAGNEQFF
j_gene: TRBJ1-2; d_gene: -; abundance: few; v_gene: TRBV7-2; CDR3nt: TGTGCCAGCAGCTTATCCCCCGTCTATACAGGGAGAGCTAACTATGGCTACACCTTC; CDR3aa: CASSLSPVYTGRANYGYTF
j_gene: TRBJ2-7; d_gene: -; abundance: once; v_gene: TRBV5-4; CDR3nt: TGTGCCAGCAGCTTCGCCGGACACAGCGACTACGAGCAGTACTTC; CDR3aa: CASSFAGHSDYEQYF
j_gene: TRBJ2-4; d_gene: -; abundance: -; v_gene: TRBV6-1; CDR3nt: TGTGCCAGCAGTGTAGCGGCCAAAAACATTCAGTACTTC; CDR3aa: CASSVAAKNIQYF
j_gene: TRBJ2-1; d_gene: TRBD2; abundance: few; v_gene: TRBV6-4; CDR3nt: TGTGCCAGCAGTGACGGGGGAGGGCCCTATGAGCAGTTCTTC; CDR3aa: CASSDGGGPYEQFF
j_gene: TRBJ2-7; d_gene: -; abundance: -; v_gene: TRBV7-2; CDR3nt: TGTGCCAGCAGCTTAGGCAGGGCTACCTACGAGCAGTACTTC; CDR3aa: CASSLGRATYEQYF
j_gene: TRBJ1-2; d_gene: -; abundance: -; v_gene: TRBV2; CDR3nt: TGTGCCAGCGGTGCGGGGGGCGGTCGTCGCTACACCTTC; CDR3aa: CASGAGGGRRYTF
j_gene: TRBJ1-2; d_gene: TRBD1; abundance: few; v_gene: TRBV7-8; CDR3nt: TGTGCCAGCAGCCCCACAGGGGGAAATAACTATGGCTACACCTTC; CDR3aa: CASSPTGGNNYGYTF
j_gene: TRBJ2-2; d_gene: TRBD2; abundance: once; v_gene: TRBV10-3; CDR3nt: TGTGCCATCAGTGAACTAGCGGGGAACACCGGGGAGCTGTTTTTT; CDR3aa: CAISELAGNTGELFF
j_gene: TRBJ2-2; d_gene: TRBD1; abundance: -; v_gene: TRBV2; CDR3nt: TGTGCCAGCAGTGAACAACAGGGGGCTTTCGGGGAGCTGTTTTTT; CDR3aa: CASSEQQGAFGELFF
j_gene: TRBJ1-4; d_gene: -; abundance: once; v_gene: TRBV3-1/TRBV3-2; CDR3nt: TGTGCCAGCAGCCCAACAGGGTCCCCTGAAAAACTGTTTTTT; CDR3aa: CASSPTGSPEKLFF
j_gene: TRBJ2-7; d_gene: TRBD2; abundance: -; v_gene: TRBV19; CDR3nt: TGTGCCAGTAGCATACTAGCGGGAGCCGACTACGAGCAGTACTTC; CDR3aa: CASSILAGADYEQYF
j_gene: TRBJ2-7; d_gene: -; abundance: -; v_gene: TRBV1; CDR3nt: TGCACCAGCAGCCAACCTACAAGGGAGACGGCAGGGCACCACTCCTACGAGCAGTACTTC; CDR3aa: CTSSQPTRETAGHHSYEQYF
j_gene: TRBJ2-3; d_gene: -; abundance: once; v_gene: TRBV10-3; CDR3nt: TGTGCCATCAGTGAACCCGACAGGCGAGGCGCAGATACGCAGTATTTT; CDR3aa: CAISEPDRRGADTQYF
j_gene: TRBJ1-2; d_gene: TRBD1; abundance: -; v_gene: TRBV19; CDR3nt: TGTGCCAGTAGTATGAGGGGGCTCTATGGCTACACCTTC; CDR3aa: CASSMRGLYGYTF
j_gene: TRBJ1-2; d_gene: -; abundance: once; v_gene: TRBV3-1/TRBV3-2; CDR3nt: TGTGCCAGCAGCCCCCAGGGGACAGGCTACACCTTC; CDR3aa: CASSPQGTGYTF
j_gene: TRBJ1-6; d_gene: -; abundance: -; v_gene: TRBV27; CDR3nt: TGTGCCAGCAGCAAAAGAAGGGAGTCACCCCTCCACTTT; CDR3aa: CASSKRRESPLHF
j_gene: TRBJ2-7; d_gene: TRBD2; abundance: -; v_gene: TRBV2; CDR3nt: TGTGCCAGCAGTCTACTGGCGGGGGGCTTGGTAAGCGAGCAGTACTTC; CDR3aa: CASSLLAGGLVSEQYF
j_gene: TRBJ2-3; d_gene: TRBD2; abundance: -; v_gene: TRBV28; CDR3nt: TGTGCCAGCACACTAGCGGGAGTCCCAGATACGCAGTATTTT; CDR3aa: CASTLAGVPDTQYF
j_gene: TRBJ2-5; d_gene: -; abundance: few; v_gene: TRBV14; CDR3nt: TGTGCCAGCAGCCCAAAGACTGTGCAAGAGACCCAGTACTTC; CDR3aa: CASSPKTVQETQYF
j_gene: TRBJ2-5; d_gene: -; abundance: -; v_gene: TRBV2; CDR3nt: TGTGCCAGCAGTGAGAGGGGGGGGACTCAAGAGACCCAGTACTTC; CDR3aa: CASSERGGTQETQYF
j_gene: TRBJ2-1; d_gene: -; abundance: -; v_gene: TRBV5-1; CDR3nt: TGCGCCAGCATAGCAGGAGCCAATACCAATGAGCAGTTCTTC; CDR3aa: CASIAGANTNEQFF
j_gene: TRBJ1-6; d_gene: -; abundance: -; v_gene: TRBV15; CDR3nt: TGTGCCACCAGCAGAGGTGCGGTATCCTATAATTCACCCCTCCACTTT; CDR3aa: CATSRGAVSYNSPLHF
j_gene: TRBJ1-4; d_gene: -; abundance: -; v_gene: TRBV6-5; CDR3nt: TGTGCCAGCAGTTACACCTGGGTCACTAATGAAAAACTGTTTTTT; CDR3aa: CASSYTWVTNEKLFF
j_gene: TRBJ2-7; d_gene: TRBD1; abundance: -; v_gene: TRBV11-2; CDR3nt: TGTGCCAGCACGGTCGGGACAGGGGCCTACGAGCAGTACTTC; CDR3aa: CASTVGTGAYEQYF
j_gene: TRBJ2-7; d_gene: -; abundance: -; v_gene: TRBV28; CDR3nt: TGTGCCAGCGGACAGTTCGGGACCGCGGGCTACGAGCAGTACTTC; CDR3aa: CASGQFGTAGYEQYF
j_gene: TRBJ1-1; d_gene: -; abundance: -; v_gene: TRBV7-2; CDR3nt: TGTGCCAGCAGCTTGATTTCAGGCATGAACACTGAAGCTTTCTTT; CDR3aa: CASSLISGMNTEAFF
j_gene: TRBJ1-2; d_gene: -; abundance: many; v_gene: TRBV9; CDR3nt: TGTGCCAGCAGCGTAGGGGGTAACTTGGGCGGCTACACCTTC; CDR3aa: CASSVGGNLGGYTF
j_gene: TRBJ1-1; d_gene: -; abundance: -; v_gene: TRBV11-1; CDR3nt: TGTGCCAGCAGTCCTCGGTCGGGCACTGAAGCTTTCTTT; CDR3aa: CASSPRSGTEAFF
j_gene: TRBJ2-5; d_gene: -; abundance: -; v_gene: TRBV5-1; CDR3nt: TGCGCCAGCAGCTTAGGCTTCCACGGCGCGGTCGGAGAGACCCAGTACTTC; CDR3aa: CASSLGFHGAVGETQYF
j_gene: TRBJ2-7; d_gene: TRBD2; abundance: -; v_gene: TRBV28; CDR3nt: TGTGCCAGCACCCTGGGGGGGAGGGCCTACGAGCAGTACTTC; CDR3aa: CASTLGGRAYEQYF
j_gene: TRBJ1-1; d_gene: -; abundance: -; v_gene: TRBV7-8; CDR3nt: TGTGCCAGCAGCTTGAATCTATTAAGGACTGAAGCTTTCTTT; CDR3aa: CASSLNLLRTEAFF
j_gene: TRBJ1-1; d_gene: -; abundance: -; v_gene: TRBV6-5; CDR3nt: TGTGCCAGCAGTTACAGGCAAAGGGGCCCCGGAGGTGAAGCTTTCTTT; CDR3aa: CASSYRQRGPGGEAFF
j_gene: TRBJ2-7; d_gene: TRBD1; abundance: -; v_gene: TRBV6-5; CDR3nt: TGTGCCAGCTGCGGACAGGGGGCGCAGAACGAGCAGTACTTC; CDR3aa: CASCGQGAQNEQYF
j_gene: TRBJ2-1; d_gene: -; abundance: -; v_gene: TRBV19; CDR3nt: TGTGCCAGTAGGCCGGGACTCTACAATGAGCAGTTCTTC; CDR3aa: CASRPGLYNEQFF
j_gene: TRBJ2-6; d_gene: TRBD1; abundance: -; v_gene: TRBV28; CDR3nt: TGTGCCAGCAGTACCGCGGGACAGGGTAGCTCTGGGGCCAACGTCCTGACTTTC; CDR3aa: CASSTAGQGSSGANVLTF
j_gene: TRBJ1-3; d_gene: -; abundance: -; v_gene: TRBV28; CDR3nt: TGTGCCAGCAGTTTAGGACCTTTGTACTCTGGAAACACCATATATTTT; CDR3aa: CASSLGPLYSGNTIYF
j_gene: TRBJ2-4; d_gene: TRBD1; abundance: -; v_gene: TRBV19; CDR3nt: TGTGCCAGTAGTATAGCCGGGACAGGGGGTTCGGCCAAAAACATTCAGTACTTC; CDR3aa: CASSIAGTGGSAKNIQYF
j_gene: TRBJ2-1; d_gene: TRBD2; abundance: -; v_gene: TRBV5-6; CDR3nt: TGTGCCAGCAACAGACTAGCGACCGATGAGCAGTTCTTC; CDR3aa: CASNRLATDEQFF
j_gene: TRBJ2-6; d_gene: -; abundance: -; v_gene: TRBV14; CDR3nt: TGTGCCAGCAGCCAAGAGAGGGGGGTATTCACCAAGGCCGGGGCCAACGTCCTGACTTTC; CDR3aa: CASSQERGVFTKAGANVLTF
j_gene: TRBJ2-1; d_gene: -; abundance: -; v_gene: TRBV7-2; CDR3nt: TGTGCCAGCAGCTTAATCCCTGAGACTAGAAAGCAGTTCTTC; CDR3aa: CASSLIPETRKQFF
j_gene: TRBJ2-1; d_gene: -; abundance: -; v_gene: TRBV20-1; CDR3nt: TGCAGTGCTAGTCGGAACAATGAGCAGTTCTTC; CDR3aa: CSASRNNEQFF
j_gene: TRBJ1-2; d_gene: TRBD1; abundance: -; v_gene: TRBV4-1; CDR3nt: TGCGCCAGCAGCCAATATACCGGGACAGGGCGGGCTAACTATGGCTACACCTTC; CDR3aa: CASSQYTGTGRANYGYTF
j_gene: TRBJ2-1; d_gene: -; abundance: -; v_gene: TRBV27; CDR3nt: TGTGCCAGCAGTTCCTCCTACCCCGGGCCTTACAATGAGCAGTTCTTC; CDR3aa: CASSSSYPGPYNEQFF
j_gene: TRBJ2-7; d_gene: TRBD2; abundance: -; v_gene: TRBV2; CDR3nt: TGTGCCAGCAGTCGTTCAGGACTAGCTTCGTACGAGCAGTACTTC; CDR3aa: CASSRSGLASYEQYF
j_gene: TRBJ2-2; d_gene: TRBD1; abundance: -; v_gene: TRBV24-1; CDR3nt: TGTGCCACCGGGACAGTGTTAACCGGGGAGCTGTTTTTT; CDR3aa: CATGTVLTGELFF
j_gene: TRBJ2-3; d_gene: TRBD1; abundance: -; v_gene: TRBV24-1; CDR3nt: TGTGCCACCAGTGATTTCCCCAGACAGGGGGGCACAGATACGCAGTATTTT; CDR3aa: CATSDFPRQGGTDTQYF
j_gene: TRBJ2-6; d_gene: -; abundance: -; v_gene: TRBV19; CDR3nt: TGTGCCAGTAAATTTTCTGGGGCCAACGTCCTGACTTTC; CDR3aa: CASKFSGANVLTF
j_gene: TRBJ1-5; d_gene: -; abundance: -; v_gene: TRBV15; CDR3nt: TGTGCCACCAGCAGTGGGGGATTACCCCAGCATTTT; CDR3aa: CATSSGGLPQHF
j_gene: TRBJ1-3; d_gene: -; abundance: -; v_gene: TRBV4-1; CDR3nt: TGCGCCAGCAGCCAAGCCGCGGCGGGGTCTGGAAACACCATATATTTT; CDR3aa: CASSQAAAGSGNTIYF
j_gene: TRBJ1-4; d_gene: -; abundance: -; v_gene: TRBV28; CDR3nt: TGTGCCAGCAGAACCATAGACAGGTACGGAGAAAAACTGTTTTTT; CDR3aa: CASRTIDRYGEKLFF
j_gene: TRBJ1-2; d_gene: TRBD1; abundance: -; v_gene: TRBV27; CDR3nt: TGTGCCAGCAGTCCCTTGGGGACAGAGTATGGCTACACCTTC; CDR3aa: CASSPLGTEYGYTF
j_gene: TRBJ1-1; d_gene: TRBD1; abundance: -; v_gene: TRBV3-1/TRBV3-2; CDR3nt: TGTGCCAGCAGCGTAGGGGGCATTGAAGCTTTCTTT; CDR3aa: CASSVGGIEAFF
j_gene: TRBJ2-2; d_gene: -; abundance: -; v_gene: TRBV3-1/TRBV3-2; CDR3nt: TGTGCCAGCATCGGGCACGCGAACACCGGGGAGCTGTTTTTT; CDR3aa: CASIGHANTGELFF
j_gene: TRBJ1-4; d_gene: -; abundance: -; v_gene: TRBV28; CDR3nt: TGTGCCAGCAGTTTCGGCAATAGAGGTGGTGAAAAACTGTTTTTT; CDR3aa: CASSFGNRGGEKLFF